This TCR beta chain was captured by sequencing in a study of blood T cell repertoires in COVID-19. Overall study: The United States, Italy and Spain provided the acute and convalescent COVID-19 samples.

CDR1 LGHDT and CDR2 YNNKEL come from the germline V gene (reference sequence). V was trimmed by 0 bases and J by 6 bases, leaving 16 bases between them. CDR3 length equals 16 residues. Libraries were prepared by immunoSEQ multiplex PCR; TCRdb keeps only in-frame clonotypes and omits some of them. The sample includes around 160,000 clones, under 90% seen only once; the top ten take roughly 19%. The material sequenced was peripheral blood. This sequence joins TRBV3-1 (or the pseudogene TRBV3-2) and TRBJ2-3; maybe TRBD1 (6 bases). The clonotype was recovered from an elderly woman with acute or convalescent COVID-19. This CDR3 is CASSQDCPRGSDTQYF. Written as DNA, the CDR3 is TGTGCCAGCAGCCAAGATTGTCCCAGGGGTTCTGATACGCAGTATTTT.